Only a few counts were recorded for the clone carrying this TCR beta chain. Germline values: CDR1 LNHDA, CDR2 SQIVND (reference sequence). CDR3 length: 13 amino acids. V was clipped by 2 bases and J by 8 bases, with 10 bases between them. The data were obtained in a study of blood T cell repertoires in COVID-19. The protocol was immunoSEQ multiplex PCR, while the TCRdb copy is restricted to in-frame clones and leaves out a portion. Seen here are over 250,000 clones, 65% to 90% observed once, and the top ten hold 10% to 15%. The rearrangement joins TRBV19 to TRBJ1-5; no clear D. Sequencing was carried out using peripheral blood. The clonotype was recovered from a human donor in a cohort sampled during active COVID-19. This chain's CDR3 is CASSITATEPQHF. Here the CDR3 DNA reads TGTGCCAGTAGTATAACCGCCACAGAGCCCCAGCATTTT. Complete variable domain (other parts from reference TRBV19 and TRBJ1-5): DGGITQSPKYLFRKEGQNVTLSCEQNLNHDAMYWYRQDPGQGLRLIYYSQIVNDFQKGDIAEGYSVSREKKESFPLTVTSAQKNPTAFYLCASSITATEPQHFGDGTRLSIL.